This TCR beta chain was obtained from a study of blood T cell repertoires in COVID-19 (dated by TCRdb to about 2020). For the study in its entirety: The collaborator samples originated in the United States, Italy and Spain and spanned the acute and convalescent phases of COVID-19. Where available, HLA class I and class II types were obtained from metadata supplied by the sample provider rather than from assay-based typing. The repertoires were released in a freely available public database meant as a resource for research on the immune response to SARS-CoV-2. The samples were drawn from the first 160 participants of the ongoing ImmuneRACE study and from 1,254 subjects provided by 6 global collaborators. Subjects who had been exposed to COVID-19, were actively infected with it, or had recovered from it provided the deeply sampled blood TCRbeta repertoires that made up the dataset. The prospective study material was composed of cDNA or gDNA derived from T cells, B-cell-depleted T cells, or PBMCs. A de-identified subject ID, COVID-19 status, age in years and sex were almost always included in the sample metadata. The research as a whole found: Clinical and demographic metadata were provided uncurated, with the amount varying by source and participant.

TCRbeta CDR3 regions were amplified from genomic DNA by means of the immunoSEQ Assay, a bias-controlled multiplex PCR. In the authors' own workflow: The number of nucleated cells in each sample was estimated by amplification of reference gene primers within the assay. To quantify the absolute abundance of each unique TCRbeta CDR3 rearrangement, sequence reads were collapsed and filtered. For each sample, productive Simpson clonality was calculated as the square root of Simpson's diversity index across productive rearrangements. TCRdb mirrors the immuneACCESS table, restricted to in-frame sequences. Some clones are absent from its copies; in checked studies, under half trace to an unresolved V gene, and the reason for the others is unknown. Clonal size and the V and J genes are those of that table, whereas D and trimming came from the DNA. This sample gives more than 90,000 clones in total; approximately 86% of them show up just once. 9.5% to 15% of the sample belongs to the ten largest clones.

The collaborating institutions used their own protocols to collect whole blood in K2EDTA tubes. For TCRbeta analysis, collaborator samples were shipped as frozen whole blood, as isolated PBMCs, or as DNA extracted from either sample type. In regard to this clone: It has no known antigen specificity. The sample holds no much larger clone one base away, and base qualities are not on file.

The sample consisted of peripheral blood. The TCR comes from a human donor in a cohort sampled during active COVID-19.

CDR3 loop: CASSIEERPGNTIYF. At the DNA level, the sequence is TGTGCCAGTAGTATAGAGGAGAGGCCTGGAAACACCATATATTTT. The rearranged chain carries TRBV19 and TRBJ1-3, with the D segment identity uncertain. The junction shows trimming of 0 bases on V and 2 bases on J, plus 8 bases between the germline ends. The germline V gene (reference sequence) sets CDR1 to LNHDA and CDR2 to SQIVND. Inclusive of the bounding cysteine and phenylalanine, the CDR3 is 15 residues long. The retained sequence is limited to the CDR3, 45 bases, with the frame set at the first base.